Each of the 22 T cell receptor beta chains below was sequenced from the same sample in a study of radiotherapy plus CTLA-4 blockade in lung cancer. The assay was immunoSEQ multiplex PCR, and TCRdb's table has in-frame clones only and misses some. This table holds roughly 92,000 clones, about 90% found once. The material sequenced was peripheral blood, taken from a patient treated with radiotherapy plus ipilimumab. The source is a human donor with non-small cell lung cancer who had a partial response to radiotherapy plus ipilimumab.

The rearrangement uses TRBV19 and TRBJ1-2; 9 positions agree with TRBD1. Germline lookup yields CDR1 LNHDA and CDR2 SQIVND (reference sequence). J lost 3 bases, V lost 7 bases, and 9 bases had no gene match. The length of the CDR3 is 15 residues. The chain's CDR3 is CASMAGTGNHYGYTF. CDR3 coding DNA: TGTGCCAGTATGGCCGGGACAGGGAACCACTATGGCTACACCTTC. Full variable domain (remainder filled in from reference TRBV19 and TRBJ1-2): DGGITQSPKYLFRKEGQNVTLSCEQNLNHDAMYWYRQDPGQGLRLIYYSQIVNDFQKGDIAEGYSVSREKKESFPLTVTSAQKNPTAFYLCASMAGTGNHYGYTFGSGTRLTVV.

The chain recombines TRBV10-3 with TRBJ1-4; D perhaps matches TRBD1 (5 bases). Per the germline V gene, CDR1 is ENHRY and CDR2 is SYGVKD. V lost 6 bases, J lost 4 bases, and 18 bases lay in between. This CDR3 region has 16 residues. The CDR3 sequence: CAISAGGGVFNEKLFF. The CDR3 DNA is TGTGCCATCAGCGCCGGCGGGGGGGTTTTTAATGAAAAACTGTTTTTT.

This chain joins TRBV6-5 and TRBJ2-5; D perhaps matches TRBD2 (5 bases). Trimming removed 8 bases at V and 8 bases at J, with 15 bases between. CDR1 is MNHEY and CDR2 is SVGAGI in the germline V gene. CDR3 length: 12 residues. The CDR3 region has the DNA TGTGCCAGCCAAAGCGGCCATGGTACCCAGTACTTC. Protein sequence: CASQSGHGTQYF.

The chain joins TRBV5-1 to TRBJ2-3; 7 nucleotides match TRBD2. Germline loops: CDR1 SGHRS, CDR2 YFSETQ. The ends lost 1 base at V and 5 bases at J; junction bases unmatched: 4. CDR3 size: 14 residues. The CDR3 nucleotides read TGCGCCAGCAGCTTGCCGGGGGGTGGAGATACGCAGTATTTT. It is translated as CASSLPGGGDTQYF. The whole variable domain, remainder taken from reference TRBV5-1 and TRBJ2-3, is KAGVTQTPRYLIKTRGQQVTLSCSPISGHRSVSWYQQTPGQGLQFLFEYFSETQRNKGNFPGRFSGRQFSNSRSEMNVSTLELGDSALYLCASSLPGGGDTQYFGPGTRLTVL.

The gene calls are TRBV27 and TRBJ2-1, with TRBD1 matching 7 bases. The germline CDR1 and CDR2 sequences are MNHEY and SMNVEV (reference sequence). The trim removed 5 bases at V and 4 bases at J, leaving 8 bases unmatched. This CDR3 has 15 residues. Here the CDR3 reads CASSVRDSVYNEQFF. In DNA, the CDR3 is TGTGCCAGCAGTGTCCGGGACAGCGTATACAATGAGCAGTTCTTC.

V and J are TRBV27 and TRBJ1-5, with TRBD1 as a possible D gene (6 bases). The CDR3 totals 20 residues. The germline V and J ends were trimmed by 2 bases and 5 bases, with 28 bases remaining between them. The germline V gene has CDR1 MNHEY and CDR2 SMNVEV (reference sequence). This CDR3 is CASSLRGGAKARGSDQPQHF. DNA for the CDR3: TGTGCCAGCAGTTTAAGGGGGGGGGCCAAAGCAAGGGGCTCGGATCAGCCCCAGCATTTT.

The sample holds a few counts of this clone. V is TRBV6-6 and J is TRBJ1-5, with 8 bases fitting TRBD1. Unmatched junction bases numbered 7, after V lost 0 bases and J lost 15 bases. The CDR3 has 13 amino acids. CDR1 MNHNY and CDR2 SVGAGI come from the germline V gene (reference sequence). CDR3 nucleotide sequence: TGTGCCAGCAGTTACTCGATACAGGGGGGAGGGCATTTT. Residues: CASSYSIQGGGHF.

The V and J genes are TRBV5-6 and TRBJ2-3; TRBD2 might be the D (6 bases). The CDR3 is 16 residues long. Trimming left V 3 bases short and J 2 bases short, with 16 bases between. CDR1 is SGHDT, CDR2 YYEEEE, per germline. The CDR3 reads CASSSLAWEATDTQYF. The CDR3 coding sequence is TGTGCCAGCAGCTCGCTAGCGTGGGAGGCCACAGATACGCAGTATTTT.

This clone was counted only a few times. The rearrangement joins TRBV7-3 to TRBJ2-1, with TRBD1 as a possible D gene (6 bases). This CDR3 spans 15 amino acids. Germline CDR1 is SGHTA and CDR2 is FQGTGA. Trimming took 5 bases from V and 4 from J, leaving 15 bases between them. CDR3 in amino acids: CASSEQGVQYNEQFF. CDR3 nucleotide sequence: TGTGCCAGCAGCGAACAGGGCGTCCAATACAATGAGCAGTTCTTC.

The CDR3 loop is CASSIRGLPGEQYF. CDR3 DNA sequence: TGTGCCAGTAGTATCAGGGGCCTACCGGGGGAGCAGTACTTC. V and J are TRBV19 and TRBJ2-7; weak D call: TRBD1 (6 bases). This CDR3 region has 14 residues. Trimming stripped 3 bases from V and 7 bases from J, with 16 bases between. Germline V lookup: CDR1 LNHDA, CDR2 SQIVND (reference sequence).

The rearrangement uses TRBV5-1 and TRBJ2-3; 14 positions match TRBD2. The germline CDR1 and CDR2 sequences are SGHRS and YFSETQ. V was pared by 1 base and J by 5 bases, with 6 bases of the junction left unmatched. The CDR3 totals 17 residues. The CDR3 nucleotides are TGCGCCAGCAGCTTGTACGGGACTAGCGGGAGTGGAGATACGCAGTATTTT. Translation gives CASSLYGTSGSGDTQYF.

V is TRBV27 and J is TRBJ2-1, with TRBD2 identical over 10 bases. The ends lost 5 bases at V and 8 bases at J; junction bases unmatched: 9. CDR3 length equals 15 residues. Germline-derived CDR1 and CDR2 are MNHEY and SMNVEV (reference sequence). The CDR3 nucleotides read TGTGCCAGCAGTCGGGAGCGGGAGGGCCAGGATGAGCAGTTCTTC. This gives the protein CASSREREGQDEQFF.

This chain uses TRBV5-6 with TRBJ2-6; TRBD1 matches at 10 bases. J gave up 6 bases and V 5 bases, and 14 bases lay outside the gene matches. Germline CDR1 and CDR2: SGHDT and YYEEEE. The CDR3 runs 18 residues. The CDR3 nucleotides read TGTGCCAGCAGTTTGACCGGGACAGGGGCAGAAGAGGCCAACGTCCTGACTTTC. It translates to CASSLTGTGAEEANVLTF.

V usage is TRBV4-1 and J usage is TRBJ2-3, with 12 bases that match TRBD2. The CDR3 contains 16 residues. V dropped 0 bases and J dropped 10; count of bases not matched to a gene: 8. Germline CDR1 MGHRA, CDR2 YSYEKL. As DNA, the CDR3 is TGCGCCAGCAGCCAAGAGGTTGCCCTAGCGGGAGGGCCGCAGTATTTT. It codes for CASSQEVALAGGPQYF.

V is TRBV28 and J is TRBJ2-1; D ambiguous. In germline, CDR1 is MDHEN, CDR2 SYDVKM. V dropped 6 bases and J dropped 2 bases, with 17 bases sitting between them. This CDR3 contains 16 residues. The CDR3 loop is CASRSRSPAAYNEQFF. The CDR3 DNA reads TGTGCCAGCAGGTCACGGAGCCCTGCCGCCTACAATGAGCAGTTCTTC.

This clone was counted between two and nine times. CDR3 DNA sequence: TGTGCCAGCAGCCGGACAGTCTTCGAAGAAAAACTGTTTTTT. Encoded protein: CASSRTVFEEKLFF. J is TRBJ1-4 and V is TRBV6-5, with a possible D match to TRBD1 (6 bases). V was cut by 6 bases and J by 8 bases, with 16 bases left in between. Germline lookup yields CDR1 MNHEY and CDR2 SVGAGI. This CDR3 is built from 14 residues.

The chain links TRBV6-5 to TRBJ1-1; 9 positions agree with TRBD1. This CDR3 has 14 residues. The germline V gene encodes CDR1 MNHEY and CDR2 SVGAGI. With 2 bases clipped from V and 5 bases from J, the junction kept 3 bases outside the gene matches. This CDR3 is CASSYLDRGTEAFF. CDR3 nucleotide sequence: TGTGCCAGCAGTTACCTAGACAGGGGGACTGAAGCTTTCTTT.

The V gene is TRBV6-5, the J gene TRBJ1-5; D is possibly TRBD1 (6 bases). Germline-derived CDR1 and CDR2 are MNHEY and SVGAGI. This CDR3 region has 15 residues. Deletions cut 0 bases from V and 1 base from J, with 7 bases between. Written as DNA, the CDR3 is TGTGCCAGCAGTTACTCCAGGGGAAGCAATCAGCCCCAGCATTTT. Amino acids: CASSYSRGSNQPQHF.

In its sample, this clone was seen a few times. The chain uses TRBV5-1 and TRBJ1-5, with 8 bases identical to TRBD1. J lost 5 bases, V lost 4 bases, and 8 bases had no gene match. Germline V gives CDR1 SGHRS, CDR2 YFSETQ. CDR3 length equals 15 residues. The CDR3 loop reads CASSTGTGAYQPQHF. For the CDR3, the DNA is TGCGCCAGCAGCACCGGGACAGGAGCGTATCAGCCCCAGCATTTT.

V gene TRBV29-1 combines with J gene TRBJ1-1; 8 nucleotides match TRBD1. V trimming: 4 bases; J trimming: 4 bases; junction bases outside the gene matches: 11. CDR1 SQVTM and CDR2 ANQGSEA come from the germline V gene. The CDR3 length is 15 residues. The CDR3 sequence is CSVGEVRTGGTEAFF. The CDR3 DNA is TGCAGCGTTGGAGAAGTACGTACAGGGGGCACTGAAGCTTTCTTT.

The gene calls are TRBV18 and TRBJ2-1; 8 bases map to TRBD2. The germline CDR1 and CDR2 sequences are KGHSH and LQKENI. This CDR3 has 16 residues. V shed 1 base, J shed 0 bases, and the junction held 2 bases outside the gene matches. CDR3 residues: CASSPQRESSYNEQFF. For the CDR3, the DNA is TGTGCCAGCTCACCACAGCGGGAGAGCTCCTACAATGAGCAGTTCTTC.

The chain couples TRBV9 to TRBJ2-3, with unresolved D. Germline CDR1 reads SGDLS; CDR2 reads YYNGEE. The CDR3 consists of 13 residues. The V end lost 0 bases, the J end lost 2 bases, and 4 bases lay between the germline ends. The CDR3 region has the DNA TGTGCCAGCAGCGTAGTGGCCACAGATACGCAGTATTTT. It encodes CASSVVATDTQYF.